This T cell receptor beta chain is drawn from a study of blood T cell repertoires in COVID-19 (dated by TCRdb to the early 2020s). Concerning the study at large: Collaborator samples came from the United States, Italy and Spain and covered acute and convalescent phases of COVID-19. The prospective study material was composed of cDNA or gDNA derived from T cells, B-cell-depleted T cells, or PBMCs. Subjects who had been exposed to COVID-19, were actively infected with it, or had recovered from it provided the deeply sampled blood TCRbeta repertoires that made up the dataset. The repertoires were released in a freely available public database intended as a resource for research on the immune response to SARS-CoV-2. Samples came from the ongoing ImmuneRACE study (first 160 participants) plus 1,254 subjects from 6 global collaborators. The sample metadata nearly always contained a de-identified subject ID, COVID-19 status, age in years and sex. Where available, HLA class I and class II types were taken from metadata supplied by the sample provider and were not determined by assay-based typing.

Counted from cysteine to phenylalanine, this CDR3 has 14 amino acids. Only the CDR3 portion is preserved as DNA: 42 bases, with reading frame beginning at the first base. CDR1 and CDR2, looked up from the germline V gene, are MNHEY and SVGAGI. At the junction V is shortened by 8 bases and J by 1 base; bases outside the gene matches: 4. Notes on this clone: There is no known antigen for this receptor. No much larger clonotype is one base removed from it; base qualities were not supplied.

Participants in the prospective study were aged roughly 18 to 100 years, lived in about two dozen United States geographic areas, and enrolled through a virtual design. In the prospective study, participants were assigned to cohorts based on the clinical history participants reported in a screening survey and a study questionnaire. Each participant in the prospective study had whole blood, serum and a nasopharyngeal or oropharyngeal swab collected by mobile phlebotomists. Prospective study participants could optionally give additional blood draws and questionnaires over an approximately two-month period. Blood samples from the prospective study were shipped frozen or at room temperature prior to DNA extraction. Results the study describes overall, beyond this receptor: Clinical and demographic metadata were provided uncurated, with the amount varying by source and participant.

TCRbeta CDR3 regions were amplified from genomic DNA using the immunoSEQ Assay, a bias-controlled multiplex PCR. Per the authors' processing: Within the assay, amplification of reference gene primers was used to estimate how many nucleated cells each sample contained. To quantify the absolute abundance of each unique TCRbeta CDR3 rearrangement, sequence reads were collapsed and filtered. Productive Simpson clonality was computed per sample as the square root of Simpson's diversity index over productive rearrangements. TCRdb obtained this table from immuneACCESS and retained in-frame rearrangements with V and J assigned. These tables miss some clones; where compared with another copy, unresolved V genes account for less than half of the shortfall, and the remainder is unexplained. Clone size and the V and J calls come from that table; the DNA yielded D and trimming. The sample table lists under 250,000 clones, roughly 86% of them with a count of one. The ten largest clones add up to 2.6% of the sample.

The rearrangement combines TRBV6-5 with TRBJ2-2; TRBD1 aligns with 7 central bases. This sequence was found in a woman aged 25 to 39 with acute COVID-19. The sequencing sample was made of PBMCs or T cells enriched from blood (not recorded which). The CDR3 is CASDRAWNTGELFF. The base sequence is TGTGCCAGCGACAGGGCTTGGAACACCGGGGAGCTGTTTTTT.